The next 14 T cell receptor beta chains were all read from a single sample in a study of CD8+ T cells in alopecia areata. cDNA serving as the sequencing template came from extracted, reverse transcribed RNA. Here immunoSEQ multiplex PCR was the method, and the copy in TCRdb shows in-frame clones only, minus some. The table has roughly 200,000 clones, about three fifths seen once; the top ten hold roughly 12%. The sample's treatment: oral pan-JAK inhibitor, 5-10 mg twice daily. The sequencing used CD8+ T cells sorted from blood, collected at week 24, from a patient treated with tofacitinib. The receptors were gathered from a human donor with alopecia areata.

The chain joins TRBV7-9 to TRBJ2-2; 7 nucleotides line up with TRBD1. CDR1 is SEHNR and CDR2 is FQNEAQ in the germline V gene (reference sequence). J was trimmed by 0 bases and V by 5 bases; bases with no gene match: 3. The CDR3 runs 15 residues. The CDR3 bases are TGTGCCAGCAGCACCGGGACAGCGAACACCGGGGAGCTGTTTTTT. Translation gives CASSTGTANTGELFF.

In the case of this clone: This sample includes further DNA sequences coding for the same CDR3. The chain joins TRBV29-1 to TRBJ2-1; D may be TRBD1 (6 bases). CDR3 length: 13 residues. From germline, CDR1 is SQVTM and CDR2 ANQGSEA. V was clipped by 6 bases and J by 0 bases, with 9 bases between them. The CDR3, as DNA: TGCAGCGTCGTGACAGGCTCCTACAATGAGCAGTTCTTC. It codes for CSVVTGSYNEQFF.

The chain couples TRBV13 to TRBJ2-1; D is perhaps TRBD1 (6 bases). V dropped 6 bases and J dropped 0 bases, with 24 bases sitting between them. Germline V lookup: CDR1 PRHDT, CDR2 FYEKMQ (reference sequence). The CDR3 covers 19 residues. As DNA, the CDR3 is TGTGCCAGCAGACTACTGACAGGCCGGGTTGGGAGCTCCTACAATGAGCAGTTCTTC. Translation gives CASRLLTGRVGSSYNEQFF. The variable domain in full, with the rest retrieved from reference TRBV13 and TRBJ2-1, is AAGVIQSPRHLIKEKRETATLKCYPIPRHDTVYWYQQGPGQDPQFLISFYEKMQSDKGSIPDRFSAQQFSDYHSELNMSSLELGDSALYFCASRLLTGRVGSSYNEQFFGPGTRLTVL.

The CDR3 DNA reads TGTGCCAGCAGCTTTATTACCGGGACTAGCTACAATGAGCAGTTCTTC. This translates into CASSFITGTSYNEQFF. The genes are TRBV13 and TRBJ2-1; 8 bases are a match to TRBD2. CDR1 and CDR2 from the germline V gene are PRHDT and FYEKMQ (reference sequence). The CDR3 covers 16 residues. Trimming removed 3 bases from V and 3 bases from J; junction bases left unmatched: 7.

This clone was found once. This chain uses TRBV9 with TRBJ1-2; 8 nucleotides line up with TRBD1. The V gene's germline CDR1 is SGDLS and CDR2 YYNGEE. The CDR3 spans 14 residues. J was trimmed by 8 bases and V by 4 bases; bases with no gene match: 10. CDR3 nucleotides: TGTGCCAGCAGCTTCCTAGACAGGGGTGAGGGCTACACCTTC. As protein: CASSFLDRGEGYTF.

About this clone itself: In the same sample, other DNA sequences code for this CDR3. This sequence joins TRBV13 and TRBJ1-2; D is unresolved. V was trimmed by 0 bases and J by 5 bases, leaving 4 bases between them. The CDR3 is made up of 12 amino acids. CDR1 is PRHDT and CDR2 is FYEKMQ in the germline V gene (reference sequence). DNA for the CDR3: TGTGCCAGCAGCTTAGGCGGGTATGGCTACACCTTC. Protein: CASSLGGYGYTF.

This clone was detected only a few times. The rearrangement uses TRBV4-2 and TRBJ1-4, with unresolved D. CDR3 length equals 14 residues. CDR1 and CDR2 (germline): LGHNA, YNFKEQ. Trimming removed 1 base from V and 5 bases from J, with 8 bases in between. DNA for the CDR3: TGTGCCAGCAGCCAAGGGGCGGAAAATGAAAAACTGTTTTTT. Translation gives CASSQGAENEKLFF.

This clone was seen a few times. CDR3: CSVIDRTFPEQYF. In DNA, the CDR3 is TGCAGCGTTATTGATCGGACGTTTCCCGAGCAGTACTTC. The chain couples TRBV29-1 to TRBJ2-7; no clear D gene. Trimming shortened V by 5 bases and J by 6 bases, and 17 bases separated the two germline ends. Germline CDR1 and CDR2: SQVTM and ANQGSEA. There are 13 residues in the CDR3.

V usage is TRBV6-4 and J usage is TRBJ2-3; 9 bases are a match to TRBD1. From germline, CDR1 is MRHNA and CDR2 SNTAGT. The CDR3 has 15 amino acids. V trimming: 0 bases; J trimming: 4 bases; junction bases outside the gene matches: 2. CDR3 in amino acids: CASSDSQGASDTQYF. The DNA of the CDR3 is TGTGCCAGCAGTGACTCACAGGGGGCATCAGATACGCAGTATTTT.

This rearrangement joins TRBV25-1 to TRBJ2-3; 10 positions agree with TRBD2. Trimming cost V 5 bases and J 2 bases; bases outside gene matches: 7. Germline V gives CDR1 MGHDK, CDR2 SYGVNS. The CDR3 totals 16 residues. The CDR3 spells CASSPSGGAYTDTQYF. Written as DNA, the CDR3 is TGTGCCAGCAGTCCGAGCGGGGGGGCTTACACAGATACGCAGTATTTT.

This clone was counted between two and nine times. CDR3 amino acids: CASSVGGQPNQPQHF. In nucleotides, the CDR3 is TGTGCCAGCAGCGTAGGTGGACAGCCTAATCAGCCCCAGCATTTT. The chain links TRBV9 to TRBJ1-5; tentatively, D is TRBD1 (6 bases). The length of the CDR3 is 15 residues. V lost 0 bases and J lost 4, with 11 bases in between. Germline V gives CDR1 SGDLS, CDR2 YYNGEE.

The rearrangement joins TRBV5-6 to TRBJ1-1; possibly TRBD1 for D (5 bases). V was cut by 0 bases and J by 3 bases, with 12 bases left in between. This CDR3 is built from 15 residues. Germline V gene data show CDR1 as SGHDT and CDR2 as YYEEEE. In DNA, the CDR3 is TGTGCCAGCAGCTTGGGTAGTTCGGGGGACACTGAAGCTTTCTTT. Translating gives CASSLGSSGDTEAFF.

This clone occurred a few times. The V gene is TRBV4-1, the J gene TRBJ1-1, with D maybe TRBD1 (5 bases). Trimming removed 0 bases from V and 7 bases from J, with 21 bases in between. Germline-derived CDR1 and CDR2 are MGHRA and YSYEKL. The CDR3 extends over 17 amino acids. The CDR3 coding sequence is TGCGCCAGCAGCCAAGATGAGGGGCCAGGGCAGGTTAATGAAGCTTTCTTT. Its translation: CASSQDEGPGQVNEAFF.

The chain joins TRBV6-1 to TRBJ2-1; D tentatively reads TRBD1 or TRBD2 (6 bases each). The CDR3 covers 14 residues. Per the germline V gene, CDR1 is MNHNS and CDR2 is SASEGT. The germline V and J ends were trimmed by 3 bases and 7 bases, with 13 bases remaining between them. CDR3 amino acids: CASSEGGLINEQFF. CDR3 DNA: TGTGCCAGCAGTGAGGGGGGCTTGATTAATGAGCAGTTCTTC.